The present T cell receptor (beta chain) was sequenced within a study of CD8 T cells in ankylosing spondylitis. V lost 5 bases and J lost 0, with 11 bases in between. The CDR3 totals 14 residues. Germline V gene lookup returns CDR1 SGHTA and CDR2 FQGNSA. TCRdb ran MiXCR on the 5' RACE reads and lists one entry per CDR3 protein. The sample yields 250,000 to 350,000 distinct CDR3 sequences, approximately 8% seen once. Notes on this clonotype: The antigen remains undetermined.

Study-level findings and limits: Among TCR beta sequences, a motif of eight highly homologous variants appeared characteristic of ankylosing spondylitis blood. A CD8+ phenotype characterized the disease-linked clones, which were relatively rare in peripheral blood. There was reportedly significant enrichment of clones that were disease-linked in matched ankylosing spondylitis synovial fluid.

The TCR sequence derives from a male donor with ankylosing spondylitis. The chain has TRBV7-2 and TRBJ2-7; D call uncertain. The sequenced sample was blood, either unsorted or a sorted T cell fraction (not recorded which). The CDR3 loop reads CASSPSRFSYEQYF. DNA of the CDR3: TGTGCCAGCAGCCCCAGTAGGTTCTCCTACGAGCAGTACTTC.